This TCR beta chain stems from a study of radiotherapy plus CTLA-4 blockade in lung cancer. Clones were read by immunoSEQ multiplex PCR, and TCRdb kept only the in-frame ones, dropping some. The repertoire holds about 100,000 clones, with 83% as singletons. The CDR3 totals 15 residues. Germline CDR1 is LGHNA and CDR2 is YNFKEQ. Between the trimmed V and J ends, which lost 1 base and 1 base, there was a span of 5 bases. Source: peripheral blood, taken from a patient treated with radiotherapy plus ipilimumab. The clonotype was recovered from a human donor with non-small cell lung cancer who had stable disease on radiotherapy plus ipilimumab. The chain has TRBV4-2 and TRBJ1-6; no clear D. CDR3 amino acids: CASSQGTSYNSPLHF. The CDR3 coding sequence is TGTGCCAGCAGCCAAGGGACTTCCTATAATTCACCCCTCCACTTT.